The 28 T cell receptor beta chains below come from one sample, sequenced in a study of T-cell reconstitution after alpha-beta-depleted transplantation in children. As it was prepared, the TCRbeta library received unique molecular identifiers. MiXCR, applied by TCRdb to the PCR reads, yields one record per CDR3 protein. The sample shows more than 500,000 distinct CDR3 sequences, about an eighth of them seen only once. The starting material was PBMCs, mostly from graft donor cells, obtained 180 days after TCRalphabeta/CD19-depleted stem cell transplant. The receptors shown here come from a female patient aged 2-10 years who had a stem cell transplant for aplastic anemia, so the T cells may come from the graft donor.

This clonotype has just a few counts. This chain uses TRBV7-3 with TRBJ1-1; TRBD1 might be the D (5 bases). V was clipped by 5 bases and J by 4 bases, with 11 bases between them. The CDR3 consists of 13 residues. CDR1 is SGHTA and CDR2 is FQGTGA in the germline V gene. CDR3 in DNA: TGTGCCAGCAGCCAAGAGGGGCGCACTGAAGCTTTCTTT. Protein: CASSQEGRTEAFF.

This clonotype was found many times. J is TRBJ2-5 and V is TRBV10-3; 7 nucleotides agree with TRBD1. Per the germline V gene, CDR1 is ENHRY and CDR2 is SYGVKD. V was pared by 0 bases and J by 5 bases, with 6 bases of the junction left unmatched. CDR3 length equals 15 residues. CDR3 sequence (DNA): TGTGCCATCAGTGAGTCGAAAGACAGGGCGGAGACCCAGTACTTC. As protein: CAISESKDRAETQYF.

The chain is built from TRBV28 and TRBJ2-5; maybe TRBD1 (6 bases). Germline V CDR1 and CDR2: MDHEN, SYDVKM. CDR3 length: 14 amino acids. The V end lost 6 bases, the J end lost 3 bases, and 14 bases lay between the germline ends. The CDR3 bases are TGTGCCAGCAGGTTCGGGACACTTAAAGAGACCCAGTACTTC. Protein sequence: CASRFGTLKETQYF.

This clonotype came up many times. The chain carries TRBV29-1 and TRBJ2-1; no clear D gene. The germline gives CDR1 SQVTM, CDR2 ANQGSEA. The CDR3 runs to 13 residues. The V end was cut by 3 bases, the J end by 0 bases, with 6 bases between. Here the CDR3 reads CSVEAFSYNEQFF. In DNA, the CDR3 is TGCAGCGTTGAGGCGTTCTCCTACAATGAGCAGTTCTTC.

This clonotype was seen at least ten times. V usage is TRBV25-1 and J usage is TRBJ2-5; D not resolved. V gave up 6 bases and J gave up 0 bases, with 20 bases separating them. The CDR3 consists of 17 residues. Germline V gene lookup returns CDR1 MGHDK and CDR2 SYGVNS. CDR3: CASSRGDATPYQETQYF. Here the CDR3 DNA reads TGTGCCAGCAGCCGCGGCGACGCGACCCCGTACCAAGAGACCCAGTACTTC.

This rearrangement joins TRBV20-1 to TRBJ2-5; 12 positions match TRBD1. Germline trimming cut 4 bases from V and 4 bases from J; bases unmatched to any gene: 7. The germline gives CDR1 DFQATT, CDR2 SNEGSKA (reference sequence). The CDR3 is 15 amino acids. The CDR3 protein is CSANHGTGGLETQYF. CDR3 DNA sequence: TGCAGTGCTAACCACGGGACAGGGGGCCTAGAGACCCAGTACTTC.

V gene TRBV5-1 combines with J gene TRBJ2-7; D might be TRBD1 (5 bases). V was pared by 4 bases and J by 2 bases, with 13 bases between. CDR1 SGHRS and CDR2 YFSETQ come from the germline V gene. This CDR3 has 14 residues. The chain's CDR3 is CASSPQGNAYEQYF. In DNA form, the CDR3 reads TGCGCCAGCAGCCCCCAGGGAAATGCCTACGAGCAGTACTTC.

This clonotype was seen more than once but under ten times. The chain carries TRBV28 and TRBJ2-7, with 9 bases matching TRBD2. The germline gives CDR1 MDHEN, CDR2 SYDVKM. The V segment lost 3 bases and the J segment 1 base; nucleotides outside the gene matches: 7. The CDR3 sequence is 16 residues long. As DNA, the CDR3 is TGTGCCAGCAGTTTCCCTTGGCGGGAGGGTTCCTACGAGCAGTACTTC. Its protein product is CASSFPWREGSYEQYF. Using reference TRBV28 and TRBJ2-7 for the parts outside the CDR3, the full variable domain is DVKVTQSSRYLVKRTGEKVFLECVQDMDHENMFWYRQDPGLGLRLIYFSYDVKMKEKGDIPEGYSVSREKKERFSLILESASTNQTSMYLCASSFPWREGSYEQYFGPGTRLTVT.

This rearrangement joins TRBV20-1 to TRBJ1-6; 8 bases agree with TRBD1. With 4 bases clipped from V and 7 bases from J, the junction kept 3 bases outside the gene matches. The germline gives CDR1 DFQATT, CDR2 SNEGSKA (reference sequence). The CDR3 covers 13 residues. The CDR3 here is CSANRDRNSPLHF. The CDR3 nucleotides are TGCAGTGCTAACCGGGACAGGAATTCACCCCTCCACTTT.

Only a few counts were recorded for this clonotype. The gene calls are TRBV11-2 and TRBJ2-7; D might be TRBD1 (5 bases). V was clipped by 1 base and J by 3 bases, with 7 bases between them. The CDR3 has 13 amino acids. Per the germline V gene, CDR1 is SGHAT and CDR2 is FQNNGV. The CDR3 spells CASSLGQNYEQYV. As DNA, the CDR3 is TGTGCCAGCAGCTTAGGACAGAACTACGAGCAGTACGTC.

Many counts were recorded for this clonotype. The CDR3 region is CASSSRGPGTGELFF. The CDR3 DNA reads as TGTGCCAGCAGCAGCAGGGGCCCGGGGACCGGGGAGCTGTTTTTT. The chain uses TRBV7-9 and TRBJ2-2, with D perhaps TRBD1 (6 bases). The CDR3 has 15 residues. CDR1 is SEHNR, CDR2 FQNEAQ, per germline (reference sequence). The germline V and J ends were trimmed by 5 bases and 5 bases, with 15 bases remaining between them.

This clonotype was recorded a few times. The chain couples TRBV18 to TRBJ2-7; D possibly corresponds to TRBD1 (6 bases). CDR1 and CDR2 from the germline V gene are KGHSH and LQKENI. This CDR3 has 13 amino acids. Trimming pared 5 bases from V and 5 bases from J, leaving 13 bases between. The CDR3 DNA reads TGTGCCAGCTCATCCACAGGGAACCACGAGCAGTACTTC. It codes for CASSSTGNHEQYF.

The chain uses TRBV9 and TRBJ1-1, with 9 bases aligning to TRBD1. This CDR3 is built from 15 residues. The germline V gene has CDR1 SGDLS and CDR2 YYNGEE. Germline trimming cut 0 bases from V and 5 bases from J; bases unmatched to any gene: 5. CDR3 sequence: CASSVDGTGHTEAFF. The CDR3 nucleotides read TGTGCCAGCAGCGTAGACGGGACAGGGCATACTGAAGCTTTCTTT.

The chain combines TRBV5-1 with TRBJ2-7; D is undetermined. V lost 2 bases and J 6 bases, leaving 12 bases between the germline ends. Looked up from germline, CDR1 is SGHRS and CDR2 is YFSETQ. The CDR3 extends over 13 amino acids. Here the CDR3 DNA reads TGCGCCAGCAGCTTCGGCCCTGGTAGCGAGCAGTACGTC. Amino acid sequence: CASSFGPGSEQYV.

This clonotype was observed many times. The J gene is TRBJ2-1, the V gene TRBV18; D perhaps matches TRBD2 (5 bases). V was pared by 6 bases and J by 2 bases, with 14 bases between. From germline, CDR1 is KGHSH and CDR2 LQKENI. CDR3 length: 15 amino acids. This CDR3 reads CASSRPSRPYNEQFF. Here the CDR3 DNA reads TGTGCCAGCTCGCGTCCTAGCCGGCCCTACAATGAGCAGTTCTTC.

The chain joins TRBV5-5 to TRBJ1-2; perhaps TRBD1 as D (6 bases). This CDR3 has 14 amino acids. The V and J ends lost 1 base and 4 bases respectively, with 11 bases between them. The germline V gene encodes CDR1 SGHKS and CDR2 YYEKEE (reference sequence). The CDR3 region is CASSLTQGSYGYTF. CDR3 nucleotides: TGTGCCAGCAGCTTGACGCAGGGGAGCTATGGCTACACCTTC.

The gene calls are TRBV12-3 or TRBV12-4 and TRBJ2-7, with D possibly being TRBD1 (5 bases). The CDR3 covers 12 residues. V shed 2 bases and J shed 6 bases, with 8 bases lying between them. CDR3 DNA: TGTGCCAGCAGTTTACAGGGCGGCGAGCAGTACTTC. Its protein is CASSLQGGEQYF.

The genes are TRBV5-1 and TRBJ2-2; maybe TRBD1 (5 bases). Trimming took off 5 bases at V and 3 bases at J, with 8 bases between the two ends. The CDR3 extends over 13 amino acids. Per germline, CDR1 SGHRS and CDR2 YFSETQ. The CDR3 loop is CASRETDTGELFF. CDR3 nucleotides: TGCGCCAGCAGGGAGACAGACACCGGGGAGCTGTTTTTT.

The rearrangement joins TRBV7-9 to TRBJ2-7; D may be TRBD1 (5 bases). Trimming stripped 4 bases from V and 1 base from J, with 11 bases between. The germline V gene encodes CDR1 SEHNR and CDR2 FQNEAQ (reference sequence). The CDR3 length is 14 residues. DNA of the CDR3: TGTGCCAGCAGCTATACAGGTTCGTCCTACGAGCAGTACTTC. Its translation is CASSYTGSSYEQYF.

This chain uses TRBV5-6 with TRBJ2-6; a possible D gene is TRBD1 (6 bases). The CDR3 is 18 amino acids. V lost 0 bases, J lost 0 bases, and 13 bases lay in between. The V gene's germline CDR1 is SGHDT and CDR2 YYEEEE. The CDR3 loop reads CASSLEGTRLSGANVLTF. CDR3 sequence (DNA): TGTGCCAGCAGCTTGGAAGGGACACGACTCTCTGGGGCCAACGTCCTGACTTTC.

The sample holds many counts of this clonotype. The chain recombines TRBV4-3 with TRBJ2-5, with D perhaps TRBD1 or TRBD2 (6 bases each). V was clipped by 5 bases and J by 5 bases, with 12 bases between them. The CDR3 extends over 13 amino acids. Germline values: CDR1 LGHNA, CDR2 YSLEER. This CDR3 is CASSSTGRETQYF. The CDR3 bases are TGCGCCAGCAGCTCCACAGGGAGGGAGACCCAGTACTTC.

This chain links TRBV7-9 with TRBJ2-2, with D possibly being TRBD1 (6 bases). V was trimmed by 4 bases and J by 4 bases, leaving 13 bases between them. Germline CDR1 reads SEHNR; CDR2 reads FQNEAQ (reference sequence). The CDR3 covers 15 residues. The CDR3 region has the DNA TGTGCCAGCAGCTCCCGACAGGCGGGCACCGGGGAGCTGTTTTTT. It translates to CASSSRQAGTGELFF.

This clonotype was recorded only once. This rearrangement joins TRBV28 to TRBJ2-4; possibly TRBD2 for D (5 bases). The germline V gene has CDR1 MDHEN and CDR2 SYDVKM. CDR3 size: 13 residues. V gave up 9 bases and J gave up 3 bases, with 12 bases separating them. As DNA, the CDR3 is TGTGCCAGGGGCCCCGGGGTCAAAAACATTCAGTACTTC. Encoded protein: CARGPGVKNIQYF.

There are many counts of this clonotype. This chain links TRBV7-2 with TRBJ1-2; tentatively, D is TRBD1 (5 bases). The CDR3 totals 14 residues. Germline-derived CDR1 and CDR2 are SGHTA and FQGNSA. V lost 7 bases and J 0 bases, leaving 12 bases between the germline ends. CDR3 region: CASTYVGANYGYTF. CDR3 sequence (DNA): TGTGCCAGCACGTATGTGGGGGCTAACTATGGCTACACCTTC.

The genes are TRBV6-2 or TRBV6-3 and TRBJ2-2; 10 positions agree with TRBD2. CDR3 size: 16 residues. In germline, CDR1 is MNHEY, CDR2 SVGEGT. V was clipped by 2 bases and J by 8 bases; unmatched bases: 8. The CDR3 sequence: CASSYPLAGAAGELFF. The CDR3 DNA follows: TGTGCCAGCAGTTACCCGCTAGCGGGAGCAGCGGGGGAGCTGTTTTTT.

This clonotype has a count of ten or more. The chain couples TRBV28 to TRBJ2-5, with 7 positions matching TRBD2. The ends lost 5 bases at V and 1 base at J; junction bases unmatched: 4. This CDR3 spans 14 amino acids. The V gene's germline CDR1 is MDHEN and CDR2 SYDVKM. DNA for the CDR3: TGTGCCAGCAGTCCTACTAGCGTCCAAGAGACCCAGTACTTC. Its translation is CASSPTSVQETQYF.

This chain links TRBV27 with TRBJ2-7; D is ambiguous. Per germline, CDR1 MNHEY and CDR2 SMNVEV (reference sequence). Between the trimmed V and J ends, which lost 5 bases and 3 bases, there was a span of 14 bases. This CDR3 comprises 14 residues. The CDR3 sequence: CASSPRTPLYEQYF. The CDR3 DNA reads as TGTGCCAGCAGTCCCCGAACCCCCCTCTACGAGCAGTACTTC.

The chain uses TRBV5-1 and TRBJ2-7; either TRBD1 or TRBD2 may supply D (7 bases each). Germline CDR1 is SGHRS and CDR2 is YFSETQ. The CDR3 runs to 14 residues. Between the trimmed V and J ends, which lost 7 bases and 2 bases, there was a span of 16 bases. The CDR3 region has the DNA TGCGCCAGCCGAGCGGGACAGAGCACCTACGAGCAGTACTTC. Translated, it gives CASRAGQSTYEQYF.